This note documents a single T cell receptor beta chain sequence. No antigen is known for it. No quality values exist for individual bases; no much larger clone is one base distant. TCRbeta CDR3 regions were amplified from genomic DNA using the immunoSEQ Assay, a bias-controlled multiplex PCR. Turning to the authors' computational methods: The number of nucleated cells in each sample was estimated by amplification of reference gene primers within the assay. To quantify the absolute abundance of each unique TCRbeta CDR3 rearrangement, sequence reads were collapsed and filtered. For each sample, productive Simpson clonality was calculated by taking the square root of Simpson's diversity index across productive rearrangements. TCRdb holds this immuneACCESS table with in-frame rearrangements only. Some clones are missing; in checked studies, unresolved V genes explain under half, and the rest has no known cause. The V and J calls and clone size are taken from that table; D and trimming were inferred from the DNA. The sample table shows more than 70,000 clones, and 85% to 95% are seen once. The ten largest clones add up to around 3.9% of the sample.

The collaborating institutions used their own protocols to collect whole blood in K2EDTA tubes. For TCRbeta analysis, collaborators shipped samples as frozen whole blood, isolated PBMCs, or DNA extracted from either of those sample types. The sample originates from a study of blood T cell repertoires in COVID-19 (dated by TCRdb to the early 2020s). In terms of the full investigation: The collaborator samples originated in the United States, Italy and Spain and spanned the acute and convalescent phases of COVID-19. The material from the prospective study consisted of cDNA or gDNA derived from T cells, B-cell-depleted T cells, or PBMCs. The samples were drawn from two sources: the first 160 participants of the ongoing ImmuneRACE study, and approximately 1,300 subjects contributed by 6 global collaborators. A freely available public database, intended as a resource for researchers studying the immune response to SARS-CoV-2, is where the repertoires were released. A de-identified subject ID, COVID-19 status, age in years and sex were almost always included in the sample metadata. The dataset comprised deeply sampled blood TCRbeta repertoires from subjects exposed to, actively infected with, or recovered from COVID-19. HLA class I and class II types, where available, came from metadata supplied by the sample provider rather than from assay-based typing. Study-wide conclusions, independent of this receptor: The amount of clinical and demographic metadata varied by source and participant and was provided uncurated.

The sequencing sample was made of peripheral blood. The TCR comes from a woman aged 45-60 years in a cohort sampled during active COVID-19.

The CDR3 has the sequence CASRRTPNEKLFF. The nucleotide sequence reads as follows: TGTGCCAGCAGGCGGACACCAAATGAAAAACTGTTTTTT. The V and J genes are TRBV7-8 and TRBJ1-4; the D gene is possibly TRBD1, with 5 bases matching. The germline V gene provides CDR1 SGHVS and CDR2 FQNEAQ. From its cysteine to its phenylalanine, the CDR3 spans 13 amino acids. The only DNA kept is the CDR3, 39 bases in frame from the first base. V is cut by 6 bases and J by 5 bases, and the space between the germline ends is 10 bases.